Included here is one TCR beta chain sequence, with context. Its antigen is still unknown. The data were obtained in a study of T-cell reconstitution after alpha-beta-depleted transplantation in children. General study points: Surviving recipient T cells and thymic progenitors underlay high day-60 TCRbeta diversity in some patients. T-cell counts and diversity at one year following transplant were attributed mainly to newly produced T cells.

V lost 0 bases to trimming and J lost 0 bases; unmatched junction nucleotides: 4. The CDR3 totals 17 residues. The germline V gene encodes CDR1 SQVTM and CDR2 ANQGSEA. Unique molecular identifiers featured in how the TCRbeta library was prepared. TCRdb re-called the PCR reads with MiXCR, one entry per CDR3 protein. The sample records 550,000 to 600,000 distinct CDR3 sequences, more than 20% being singletons. The rearrangement joins TRBV29-1 to TRBJ1-3; 11 positions agree with TRBD1. The TCR was taken from a boy less than two years old who had a stem cell transplant for acute myeloid leukemia, so the T cells may come from the graft donor. The starting material was PBMCs, mostly from graft donor cells, obtained 360 days after TCRalphabeta/CD19-depleted stem cell transplant. The CDR3 nucleotides are TGCAGCGTTGAAGAAACCGGGACAGGGGGCTCTGGAAACACCATATATTTT. Amino acids: CSVEETGTGGSGNTIYF.